The clone carrying this T cell receptor beta chain was found a few times. Its antigen is not identified. These data come from a study of post-analysis software for immune sequencing data. Study-wide results and limits: Controls significantly exceeded multiple sclerosis patients in normalized Chao1 diversity. The five TRBV segments detected at higher frequency in patients than in controls included TRBV5-6, TRBV5-1 and TRBV20-1.

Included in the TCR beta cDNA libraries were unique molecular identifiers. Between roughly 1 and 10 million T cells gave rise to 500,000 to 650,000 cDNA molecules. TCRdb reanalysed the PCR reads using MiXCR and keeps one entry per CDR3 protein. The sample carries about 540,000 distinct CDR3 sequences, roughly 34% recorded once. The CDR3 has 15 amino acids. This clonotype originated in a girl aged 2-17 years with multiple sclerosis. What was sequenced was blood. The J gene is TRBJ2-1, the V gene TRBV21-1; TRBD1, the D gene given by the table, was not confirmed from the DNA. TRBV21-1 is a pseudogene. The CDR3 sequence: CASSYRGVLNNEQFF. The CDR3 bases are TGTGCCAGCAGCTACAGGGGCGTGTTAAACAATGAGCAGTTCTTC.